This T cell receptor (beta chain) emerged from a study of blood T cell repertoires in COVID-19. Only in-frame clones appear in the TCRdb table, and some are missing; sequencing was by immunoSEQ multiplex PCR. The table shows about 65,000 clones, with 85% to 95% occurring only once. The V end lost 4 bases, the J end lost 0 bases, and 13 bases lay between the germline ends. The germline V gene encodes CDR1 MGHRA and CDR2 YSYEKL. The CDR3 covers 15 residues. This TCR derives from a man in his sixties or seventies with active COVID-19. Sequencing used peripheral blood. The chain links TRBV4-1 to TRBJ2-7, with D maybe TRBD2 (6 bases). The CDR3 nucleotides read TGCGCCAGCAGCCTAGGGGTGACTAGCTCCTACGAGCAGTACTTC. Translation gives CASSLGVTSSYEQYF.